The following is a T cell receptor beta chain sequence with its context. A universal primer site and UMIs were added as TCR cDNA was made by 5'RACE template switching. MiXCR, applied by TCRdb to the 5' RACE reads, yields one record per CDR3 protein. The sample records 250,000 to 400,000 distinct CDR3 sequences, approximately 4% being singletons. This entry is derived from a study of T cells after yellow fever vaccination. Germline CDR1 LNHDA, CDR2 SQIVND (reference sequence). CDR3 length: 15 amino acids. The V gene lost 4 bases and the J gene lost 0 bases, with 12 bases spanning the gap. Source: PBMCs, taken 5 days after the yellow fever booster vaccination. This receptor was obtained from a man aged 18 to 29 who received the YFV17D yellow fever vaccine. The V and J genes are TRBV19 and TRBJ1-1; no firm D call. In DNA, the CDR3 is TGTGCCAGTAGTAGGGCCTACGGAATGAACACTGAAGCTTTCTTT. It encodes CASSRAYGMNTEAFF. The full variable domain, with the rest looked up from reference TRBV19 and TRBJ1-1, is DGGITQSPKYLFRKEGQNVTLSCEQNLNHDAMYWYRQDPGQGLRLIYYSQIVNDFQKGDIAEGYSVSREKKESFPLTVTSAQKNPTAFYLCASSRAYGMNTEAFFGQGTRLTVV.